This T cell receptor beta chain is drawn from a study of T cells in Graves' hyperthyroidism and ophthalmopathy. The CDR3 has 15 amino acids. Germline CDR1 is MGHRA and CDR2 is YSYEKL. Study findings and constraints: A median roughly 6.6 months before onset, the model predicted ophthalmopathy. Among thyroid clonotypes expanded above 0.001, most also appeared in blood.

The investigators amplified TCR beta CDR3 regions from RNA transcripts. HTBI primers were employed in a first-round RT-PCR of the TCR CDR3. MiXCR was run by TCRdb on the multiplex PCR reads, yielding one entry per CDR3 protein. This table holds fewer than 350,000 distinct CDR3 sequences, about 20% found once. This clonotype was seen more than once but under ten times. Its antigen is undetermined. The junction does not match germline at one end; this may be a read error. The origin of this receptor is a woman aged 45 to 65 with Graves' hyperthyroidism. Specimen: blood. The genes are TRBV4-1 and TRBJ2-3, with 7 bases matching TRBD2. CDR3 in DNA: TGTGCCAGCAGTGGGGGGGGTGCGGGCACAGATACGCAGTATTTT. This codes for CASSGGGAGTDTQYF.